This T cell receptor (beta chain) appears in the sequencing data of a study of CD8 T cells in Susac syndrome (dated by TCRdb to the late 2010s). For context, the study as a whole: The study used repertoire sequencing to test whether antigen drove CD8+ T cell activation and differentiation in Susac syndrome. Study-wide conclusions, independent of this receptor: The study acknowledged that relatively few individuals were included in the TCR sequencing and HLA analysis.

Counted from cysteine to phenylalanine, this CDR3 has 17 amino acids. Only the CDR3 DNA is retained, 51 bases long and in frame from the first base. V is pared back by 4 bases and J by 4 bases, with 17 bases lying between the germline termini. The germline V gene sets CDR1 to SGHDN and CDR2 to FVKESK. RNA was extracted using the RNeasy kit, and roughly 0.45 to 1 microgram was reverse transcribed with random hexamers. The immunoSEQ multiplex PCR assay, covering 54 Vbeta and 13 Jbeta segments, was used to amplify TCR beta CDR3 regions. PCR amplification bias was corrected using a synthetic template baseline for primer optimization and computational correction. The paper's processing steps were these. Reads were assigned to V, D and J genes according to IMGT and analyzed in immunoSEQ Analyzer, with only productive sequences retained. Clonality was computed as one minus Shannon entropy normalized by log2 of the number of productive unique sequences. Public and private clones were assessed among the 100 most prevalent clones of each patient and control. Susac-specific clones were defined as absent from healthy and MS cohorts, 1052 published viral clones and other ImmuneACCESS disease sequences. TCRdb redid the processing of the public reads, applying fastp at Q25 and MiXCR, and retained in-frame beta chains. Each CDR3 protein appears once, grouped with its most common genes and DNA. These V and J calls rely on TCRdb rather than the paper's analysis. The sample table holds roughly 110,000 distinct CDR3 sequences, of which around nine tenths were seen once. In total, the top ten clones hold about 0.15% of the sample.

Turning to this clonotype: What this receptor recognizes is not known. No much larger clonotype is one base removed from it; base qualities were not supplied.

Peripheral blood CD8+ and CD4+ T cells from healthy donors, Susac syndrome patients and multiple sclerosis patients were profiled by high-throughput TCR beta sequencing. The healthy donors served as controls matched for age and sex. CD8+ TEMRA cells were enriched by FACS, while bulk CD8+ and CD4+ T cells were purified by magnetic negative isolation. Blood was collected in EDTA tubes and processed within 24 hours, with PBMCs isolated through density gradient centrifugation. PBMCs intended for TCR sequencing were cryopreserved in liquid nitrogen and thawed later in a water bath at 37 degrees C. The sorted or isolated CD4+, CD8+ and CD8+ TEMRA cells had a purity of 90% or higher.

The source is a human donor in good health. The chain is made from TRBV14 and TRBJ2-6; 6 matching bases give a weak D call of TRBD2. Sequenced material: CD4+ T cells from PBMCs. The CDR3 amino acid sequence is: CASSPLKRVAGANVLTF. The sequence in DNA is TGTGCCAGCAGCCCCCTGAAGCGGGTCGCCGGGGCCAACGTCCTGACTTTC.